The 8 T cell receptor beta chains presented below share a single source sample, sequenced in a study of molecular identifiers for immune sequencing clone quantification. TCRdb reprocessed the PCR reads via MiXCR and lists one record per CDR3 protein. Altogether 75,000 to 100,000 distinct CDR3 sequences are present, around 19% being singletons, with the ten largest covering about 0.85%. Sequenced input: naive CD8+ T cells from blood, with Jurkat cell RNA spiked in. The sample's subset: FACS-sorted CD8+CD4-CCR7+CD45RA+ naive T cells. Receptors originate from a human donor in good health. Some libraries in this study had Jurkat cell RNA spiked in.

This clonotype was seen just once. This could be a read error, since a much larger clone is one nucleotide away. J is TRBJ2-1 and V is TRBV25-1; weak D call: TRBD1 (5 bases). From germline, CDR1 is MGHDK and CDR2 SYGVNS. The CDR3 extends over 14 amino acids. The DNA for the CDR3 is TGTGCCGGCAGTGAAGGGGATGCCCCCAATGAGCAGTTCTTC. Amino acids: CAGSEGDAPNEQFF.

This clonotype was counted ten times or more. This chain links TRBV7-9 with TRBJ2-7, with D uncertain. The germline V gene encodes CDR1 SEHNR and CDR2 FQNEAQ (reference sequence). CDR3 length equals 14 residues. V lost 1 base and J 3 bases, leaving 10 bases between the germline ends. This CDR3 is CASSLGDWNYEQYF. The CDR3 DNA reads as TGTGCCAGCAGCTTAGGAGACTGGAACTACGAGCAGTACTTC.

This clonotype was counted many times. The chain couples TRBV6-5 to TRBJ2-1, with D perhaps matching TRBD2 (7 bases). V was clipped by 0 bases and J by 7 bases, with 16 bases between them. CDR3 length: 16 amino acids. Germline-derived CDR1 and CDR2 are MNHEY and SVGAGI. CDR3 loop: CASSYSRGGFLNEQFF. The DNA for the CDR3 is TGTGCCAGCAGTTACTCGAGGGGGGGCTTCCTTAATGAGCAGTTCTTC.

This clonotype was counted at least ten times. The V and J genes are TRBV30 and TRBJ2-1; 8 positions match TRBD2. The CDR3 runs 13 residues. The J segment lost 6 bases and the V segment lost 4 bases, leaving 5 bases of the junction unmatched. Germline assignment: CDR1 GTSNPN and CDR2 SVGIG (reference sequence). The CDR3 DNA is TGTGCCTGGATCGGACTAGCCGGCAATGAGCAGTTCTTC. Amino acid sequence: CAWIGLAGNEQFF.

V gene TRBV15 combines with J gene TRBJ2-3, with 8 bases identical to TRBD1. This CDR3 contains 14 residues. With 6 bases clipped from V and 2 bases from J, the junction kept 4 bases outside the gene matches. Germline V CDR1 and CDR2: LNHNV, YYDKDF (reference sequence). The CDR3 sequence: CATSADRDTDTQYF. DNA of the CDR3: TGTGCCACCAGTGCGGACAGGGACACAGATACGCAGTATTTT.

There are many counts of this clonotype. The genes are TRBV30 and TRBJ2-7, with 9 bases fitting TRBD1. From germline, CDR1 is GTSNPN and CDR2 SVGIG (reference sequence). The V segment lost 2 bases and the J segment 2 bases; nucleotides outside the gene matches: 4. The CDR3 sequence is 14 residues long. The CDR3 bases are TGTGCCTGGAGTCGGACAGGGGTTCCCTACGAGCAGTACTTC. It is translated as CAWSRTGVPYEQYF.

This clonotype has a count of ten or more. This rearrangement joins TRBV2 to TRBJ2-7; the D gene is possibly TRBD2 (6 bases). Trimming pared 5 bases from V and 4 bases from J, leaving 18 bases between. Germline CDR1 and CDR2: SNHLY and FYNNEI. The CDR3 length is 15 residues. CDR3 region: CASSHTSLGAYEQYF. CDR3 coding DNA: TGTGCCAGCAGTCACACTAGCCTCGGAGCTTACGAGCAGTACTTC. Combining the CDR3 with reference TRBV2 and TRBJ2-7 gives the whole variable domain EPEVTQTPSHQVTQMGQEVILRCVPISNHLYFYWYRQILGQKVEFLVSFYNNEISEKSEIFDDQFSVERPDGSNFTLKIRSTKLEDSAMYFCASSHTSLGAYEQYFGPGTRLTVT.

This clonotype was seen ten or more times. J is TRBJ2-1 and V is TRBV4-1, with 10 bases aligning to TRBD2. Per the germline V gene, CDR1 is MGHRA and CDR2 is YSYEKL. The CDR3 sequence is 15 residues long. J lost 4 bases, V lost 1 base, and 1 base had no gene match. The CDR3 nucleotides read TGCGCCAGCAGCCAAGGACTAGCGGGTTACAATGAGCAGTTCTTC. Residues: CASSQGLAGYNEQFF.